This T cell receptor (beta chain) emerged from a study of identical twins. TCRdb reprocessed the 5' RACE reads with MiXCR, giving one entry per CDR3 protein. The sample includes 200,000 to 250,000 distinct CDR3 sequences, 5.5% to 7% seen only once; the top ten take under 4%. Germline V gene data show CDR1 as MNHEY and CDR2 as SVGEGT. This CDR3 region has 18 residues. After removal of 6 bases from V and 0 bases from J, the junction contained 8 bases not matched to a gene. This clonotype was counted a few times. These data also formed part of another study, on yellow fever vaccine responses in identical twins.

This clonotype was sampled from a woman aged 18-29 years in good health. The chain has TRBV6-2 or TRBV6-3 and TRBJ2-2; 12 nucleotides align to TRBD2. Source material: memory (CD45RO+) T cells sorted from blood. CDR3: CASRLAGLAGSNTGELFF. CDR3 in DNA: TGTGCCAGCAGGTTAGCCGGACTAGCGGGATCGAACACCGGGGAGCTGTTTTTT.